This passage covers 2 T cell receptor beta chains from one sample sequenced in a study of cytomegalovirus exposure and HLA in healthy donors (dated by TCRdb to 2015 to 2018). Library creation used the immunoSEQ multiplex PCR assay. For the multiplex PCR, a mixture combining 60 forward primers for TCR Vbeta segments and 13 reverse primers for TCR Jbeta segments was used. Not all clones reach the TCRdb copy of this immuneACCESS table, which keeps in-frame sequences only. Checked studies attribute under half of the gap to unresolved V genes and leave the rest unexplained. This sample lists roughly 130,000 clones; 8.5% to 10% were detected once. 4.5% to 5.5% of the sample comes from the top ten. Material: PBMCs. The receptors shown here come from a man aged 35-49 years in good health and CMV-seronegative.

This clone was detected only a few times. This chain joins TRBV7-6 and TRBJ2-3, with D perhaps matching TRBD1 (5 bases). This CDR3 spans 14 amino acids. Per the germline V gene, CDR1 is SGHVS and CDR2 is FNYEAQ. V lost 1 base and J lost 2, with 7 bases in between. CDR3 amino acids: CASSLGGTTDTQYF. The CDR3 DNA reads TGTGCCAGCAGCTTAGGGGGCACCACAGATACGCAGTATTTT.

This rearrangement joins TRBV10-1 to TRBJ2-7; 9 bases agree with TRBD2. After removal of 8 bases from V and 0 bases from J, the junction contained 11 bases not matched to a gene. CDR3 length: 16 amino acids. Germline lookup yields CDR1 WNHNN and CDR2 SYGVQD (reference sequence). The DNA of the CDR3 is TGCGCCAGCGTCCCCACTCGCGGGGGGGCCTCCTACGAGCAGTACTTC. Residues: CASVPTRGGASYEQYF.